These 28 T cell receptor beta chains share one sample of origin, sequenced in a study of shared clonotypes between healthy human individuals. The repertoire was sequenced with immunoSEQ multiplex PCR; TCRdb's copy has only in-frame clones and lacks some. The sample consists of about 2 million clones, roughly 94% of them appearing once. Sample: naive CD4+ T cells sorted from blood. The subset is: CD45RA+ positively selected. The receptors shown here come from a man aged 18 to 30 in good health.

This clone has just one count. The chain has TRBV11-2 and TRBJ2-7, with a weak D call TRBD1 (6 bases). Trimming took 5 bases from V and 4 from J, leaving 15 bases between them. The CDR3 sequence is 14 residues long. Germline CDR1 and CDR2: SGHAT and FQNNGV. The CDR3 is CASSNRVSIYEQYF. The CDR3 DNA is TGTGCCAGCAGCAACAGGGTATCAATATACGAGCAGTACTTC. The full variable domain, with the rest looked up from reference TRBV11-2 and TRBJ2-7, is EAGVAQSPRYKIIEKRQSVAFWCNPISGHATLYWYQQILGQGPKLLIQFQNNGVVDDSQLPKDRFSAERLKGVDSTLKIQPAKLEDSAVYLCASSNRVSIYEQYFGPGTRLTVT.

V is TRBV29-1 and J is TRBJ2-4; D not certain. In germline, CDR1 is SQVTM, CDR2 ANQGSEA. Trimming shortened V by 4 bases and J by 5 bases, and 9 bases separated the two germline ends. CDR3 length equals 12 residues. In DNA form, the CDR3 reads TGCAGCGTTGTCGAACAGCAAAACATTCAGTACTTC. Its translation: CSVVEQQNIQYF.

Turning to this clone: Additional DNA sequences in this sample encode the identical CDR3. This sequence joins TRBV25-1 and TRBJ2-7; 10 nucleotides agree with TRBD2. The length of the CDR3 is 15 residues. V gave up 1 base and J gave up 1 base; unmatched junction bases: 1. CDR1 is MGHDK, CDR2 SYGVNS, per germline. The CDR3 protein is CASSEFSGGSYEQYF. CDR3 in DNA: TGTGCCAGCAGTGAATTTAGCGGGGGGTCCTACGAGCAGTACTTC.

The chain carries TRBV7-2 and TRBJ2-1; 7 nucleotides line up with TRBD2. Looked up from germline, CDR1 is SGHTA and CDR2 is FQGNSA. This CDR3 has 14 amino acids. V lost 9 bases to trimming and J lost 7 bases; unmatched junction nucleotides: 12. The CDR3, as DNA: TGTGCCAGTAGCGGGCCCCCTACTTTAAATGAGCAGTTCTTC. As protein: CASSGPPTLNEQFF. The complete variable domain, with remaining parts taken from reference TRBV7-2 and TRBJ2-1, reads GAGVSQSPSNKVTEKGKDVELRCDPISGHTALYWYRQSLGQGLEFLIYFQGNSAPDKSGLPSDRFSAERTGGSVSTLTIQRTQQEDSAVYLCASSGPPTLNEQFFGPGTRLTVL.

With regard to this clone: Additional DNA sequences in this sample encode the identical CDR3. The chain uses TRBV7-9 and TRBJ2-7; 10 nucleotides align to TRBD1. V lost 0 bases to trimming and J lost 0 bases; unmatched junction nucleotides: 2. CDR1 and CDR2 (germline): SEHNR, FQNEAQ (reference sequence). The length of the CDR3 is 16 residues. The CDR3 here is CASSLARDRGSYEQYF. The CDR3 DNA follows: TGTGCCAGCAGCTTAGCCCGGGACAGGGGCTCCTACGAGCAGTACTTC. The full variable domain, rest sourced from reference TRBV7-9 and TRBJ2-7, is DTGVSQNPRHKITKRGQNVTFRCDPISEHNRLYWYRQTLGQGPEFLTYFQNEAQLEKSRLLSDRFSAERPKGSFSTLEIQRTEQGDSAMYLCASSLARDRGSYEQYFGPGTRLTVT.

The V call is TRBV2, the J call TRBJ2-1; the D gene is possibly TRBD2 (6 bases). Germline CDR1 is SNHLY and CDR2 is FYNNEI. The CDR3 is made up of 14 amino acids. V lost 7 bases to trimming and J lost 5 bases, with 15 bases between them. The CDR3, as DNA: TGTGCCAGCACCGGGGGAACACTCGACAATGAGCAGTTCTTC. Translating gives CASTGGTLDNEQFF.

The chain employs TRBV30 and TRBJ1-6; no firm D call. Germline V gives CDR1 GTSNPN, CDR2 SVGIG (reference sequence). V lost 4 bases and J 8 bases, leaving 9 bases between the germline ends. The CDR3 spans 12 residues. In DNA, the CDR3 is TGTGCCTGGACACGGTTTCATTCACCCCTCCACTTT. It specifies CAWTRFHSPLHF.

J is TRBJ1-6 and V is TRBV14; no clear D. Germline lookup yields CDR1 SGHDN and CDR2 FVKESK. The CDR3 loop spans 16 amino acids. Trimming stripped 3 bases from V and 7 bases from J, with 16 bases between. The CDR3 spells CASSQRSGVGNSPLHF. CDR3 DNA sequence: TGTGCCAGCAGCCAGAGGTCCGGGGTTGGCAATTCACCCCTCCACTTT.

V gene TRBV28 combines with J gene TRBJ1-1, with D perhaps matching TRBD1 (5 bases). CDR3 length equals 16 residues. The germline CDR1 and CDR2 sequences are MDHEN and SYDVKM. V was shortened by 4 bases and J by 5 bases, with 20 bases between the two germline ends. This chain's CDR3 is CASSSPLGDFLTEAFF. DNA of the CDR3: TGTGCCAGCAGTTCCCCACTAGGGGACTTTTTGACTGAAGCTTTCTTT.

The rearrangement uses TRBV6-1 and TRBJ2-7, with TRBD1 identical over 11 bases. CDR1 MNHNS and CDR2 SASEGT come from the germline V gene. The CDR3 spans 15 residues. The trim removed 6 bases at V and 3 bases at J, leaving 7 bases unmatched. CDR3 in amino acids: CASREDRGPVYEQYF. In DNA form, the CDR3 reads TGTGCCAGCAGGGAGGACAGGGGGCCCGTCTACGAGCAGTACTTC.

Details on this clone: The same CDR3 can be traced to other DNA sequences in this sample. V and J are TRBV9 and TRBJ2-1, with 9 bases fitting TRBD2. V lost 2 bases to trimming and J lost 3 bases; unmatched junction nucleotides: 3. This CDR3 has 15 residues. Per the germline V gene, CDR1 is SGDLS and CDR2 is YYNGEE. CDR3 in amino acids: CASSVSSGVYNEQFF. CDR3 in DNA: TGTGCCAGCAGCGTCTCTAGCGGGGTCTACAATGAGCAGTTCTTC.

This clone was seen a few times. Other DNA sequences in the sample encode the same CDR3. V is TRBV7-9 and J is TRBJ1-1; no reliable D call. This CDR3 contains 13 residues. V gave up 3 bases and J gave up 2 bases, with 7 bases separating them. Germline V gene lookup returns CDR1 SEHNR and CDR2 FQNEAQ (reference sequence). In DNA, the CDR3 is TGTGCCAGCAGCTTCGGGGAAAACACTGAAGCTTTCTTT. As protein: CASSFGENTEAFF.

This clone was detected only once. Additional DNA sequences in this sample encode the identical CDR3. The DNA for the CDR3 is TGTGCCAGCAGCTTAGGACTAGCGGGAGGACGGGAGACCCAGTACTTC. Residues: CASSLGLAGGRETQYF. The rearrangement uses TRBV7-2 and TRBJ2-5, with TRBD2 matching 13 bases. CDR3 length equals 16 residues. The germline V gene encodes CDR1 SGHTA and CDR2 FQGNSA. The ends lost 1 base at V and 5 bases at J; junction bases unmatched: 4. The full variable domain, with the rest looked up from reference TRBV7-2 and TRBJ2-5, is GAGVSQSPSNKVTEKGKDVELRCDPISGHTALYWYRQSLGQGLEFLIYFQGNSAPDKSGLPSDRFSAERTGGSVSTLTIQRTQQEDSAVYLCASSLGLAGGRETQYFGPGTRLLVL.

The chain employs TRBV6-1 and TRBJ2-3; TRBD1 or TRBD2 may be the D gene (7 bases each). Looked up from germline, CDR1 is MNHNS and CDR2 is SASEGT. The CDR3 spans 15 residues. V dropped 5 bases and J dropped 3 bases, with 15 bases sitting between them. DNA for the CDR3: TGTGCCAGCAGTTTACAGGGGAGGGATACAGATACGCAGTATTTT. As protein: CASSLQGRDTDTQYF.

The V gene is TRBV11-3, the J gene TRBJ2-1; 12 bases line up with TRBD1. The CDR3 totals 15 residues. V lost 4 bases, J lost 8 bases, and 6 bases stayed unmatched. Germline CDR1 is SGHNT and CDR2 is YENEEA. CDR3 loop: CASSSGTGGLDEQFF. CDR3 bases: TGTGCCAGCAGCTCGGGGACAGGGGGCTTGGATGAGCAGTTCTTC.

The rearrangement uses TRBV7-8 and TRBJ1-1; possibly TRBD1 for D (6 bases). The CDR3 runs to 16 residues. Germline CDR1 reads SGHVS; CDR2 reads FQNEAQ. The V gene lost 1 base and the J gene lost 2 bases, with 14 bases spanning the gap. The CDR3 nucleotides read TGTGCCAGCAGCTTAGGGCTGAAGGGGGTTAACACTGAAGCTTTCTTT. Its protein is CASSLGLKGVNTEAFF.

This chain uses TRBV5-4 with TRBJ2-4; no clear D gene. In germline, CDR1 is SGHNT, CDR2 YYREEE (reference sequence). The V gene lost 4 bases and the J gene lost 2 bases, with 10 bases spanning the gap. The CDR3 extends over 14 amino acids. The CDR3: CASSPDPSKNIQYF. CDR3 nucleotide sequence: TGTGCCAGCAGCCCAGATCCATCCAAAAACATTCAGTACTTC.

V is TRBV4-1 and J is TRBJ2-2, with 8 positions matching TRBD1. Germline lookup yields CDR1 MGHRA and CDR2 YSYEKL. J lost 7 bases, V lost 3 bases, and 4 bases had no gene match. The CDR3 consists of 14 residues. The CDR3 sequence is CASSHGQGSGELFF. The CDR3 coding sequence is TGCGCCAGCAGCCATGGACAGGGTAGCGGGGAGCTGTTTTTT.

The chain combines TRBV28 with TRBJ1-5; D perhaps matches TRBD1 (5 bases). The V and J ends lost 3 bases and 5 bases respectively, with 8 bases between them. Germline values: CDR1 MDHEN, CDR2 SYDVKM. The CDR3 consists of 13 residues. The CDR3 sequence: CASSLGQHQPQHF. CDR3 coding DNA: TGTGCCAGCAGTTTGGGGCAGCATCAGCCCCAGCATTTT. Full variable domain (rest looked up from reference TRBV28 and TRBJ1-5): DVKVTQSSRYLVKRTGEKVFLECVQDMDHENMFWYRQDPGLGLRLIYFSYDVKMKEKGDIPEGYSVSREKKERFSLILESASTNQTSMYLCASSLGQHQPQHFGDGTRLSIL.

The rearrangement joins TRBV18 to TRBJ2-7; D possibly uses TRBD1 or TRBD2 (6 bases each). The CDR3 has 15 amino acids. V was clipped by 3 bases and J by 3 bases, with 15 bases between them. Germline loops: CDR1 KGHSH, CDR2 LQKENI. CDR3 sequence (DNA): TGTGCCAGCTCACCTCTCAGGGGTAGCGGCTACGAGCAGTACTTC. Protein product: CASSPLRGSGYEQYF. The whole variable domain, remainder taken from reference TRBV18 and TRBJ2-7, is NAGVMQNPRHLVRRRGQEARLRCSPMKGHSHVYWYRQLPEEGLKFMVYLQKENIIDESGMPKERFSAEFPKEGPSILRIQQVVRGDSAAYFCASSPLRGSGYEQYFGPGTRLTVT.

The V call is TRBV6-5, the J call TRBJ2-3; 10 nucleotides agree with TRBD2. J was trimmed by 10 bases and V by 2 bases; bases with no gene match: 12. Germline V gene lookup returns CDR1 MNHEY and CDR2 SVGAGI. This CDR3 has 16 residues. CDR3 sequence reads: CASSYPSGSGLVSQYF. The CDR3 DNA is TGTGCCAGCAGTTACCCTAGCGGGAGTGGGTTAGTTTCGCAGTATTTT.

The chain couples TRBV4-1 to TRBJ2-7, with D maybe TRBD1 (6 bases). V gave up 4 bases and J gave up 3 bases, with 16 bases separating them. The germline V gene encodes CDR1 MGHRA and CDR2 YSYEKL. The CDR3 is made up of 15 amino acids. The CDR3 loop is CASSLGVRQVYEQYF. In DNA, the CDR3 is TGCGCCAGCAGCCTAGGGGTACGACAGGTCTACGAGCAGTACTTC.

The V and J genes are TRBV6-1 and TRBJ1-1; possibly TRBD1 for D (5 bases). Deletions cut 6 bases from V and 10 bases from J, with 18 bases between. CDR3 length equals 13 residues. From germline, CDR1 is MNHNS and CDR2 SASEGT. CDR3 DNA: TGTGCCAGCAGCGAAAACGGTCGGGGACTAGCTTTCTTT. It specifies CASSENGRGLAFF.

A word on this clone: Other nucleotide sequences from this sample produce the same CDR3. The V gene is TRBV11-2, the J gene TRBJ2-5, with D hard to call. Per the germline V gene, CDR1 is SGHAT and CDR2 is FQNNGV. Trimming left V 3 bases short and J 0 bases short, with 5 bases between. The CDR3 totals 13 residues. The CDR3 nucleotides are TGTGCCAGCAGCTTGGGATACCAAGAGACCCAGTACTTC. This sequence encodes CASSLGYQETQYF.

The chain uses TRBV5-1 and TRBJ2-1, with no clear D. The CDR3 extends over 16 amino acids. The germline V gene encodes CDR1 SGHRS and CDR2 YFSETQ. Deletions cut 4 bases from V and 5 bases from J, with 19 bases between. CDR3 in amino acids: CASSAPPGQRDNEQFF. In DNA, the CDR3 is TGCGCCAGCAGCGCACCGCCGGGCCAAAGAGACAATGAGCAGTTCTTC.

The V call is TRBV18, the J call TRBJ2-7, with D perhaps TRBD2 (7 bases). The CDR3 sequence is 14 residues long. V was clipped by 1 base and J by 5 bases, with 12 bases between them. The germline V gene has CDR1 KGHSH and CDR2 LQKENI. The CDR3 nucleotides read TGTGCCAGCTCACCACAGGGGGGGCCAAACGAGCAGTACTTC. It is translated as CASSPQGGPNEQYF.

The V call is TRBV20-1, the J call TRBJ1-1; TRBD1 is a possible D gene (5 bases). Trimming took 6 bases from V and 10 from J, leaving 15 bases between them. Germline V gene sequence: CDR1 DFQATT, CDR2 SNEGSKA (reference sequence). CDR3 size: 11 residues. The CDR3 DNA reads as TGCAGTGCCCCTTGGGGGTTCGGAGCTTTCTTT. Translation gives CSAPWGFGAFF.

The chain has TRBV5-1 and TRBJ2-7; 8 nucleotides match TRBD1. The CDR3 sequence is 15 residues long. Losses at the gene ends were 0 bases for V and 3 bases for J; bases not matched to a gene: 5. Germline assignment: CDR1 SGHRS and CDR2 YFSETQ. The CDR3 nucleotides read TGCGCCAGCAGCTTGGATCCAGGGGGCAGCTACGAGCAGTACTTC. Translated, it gives CASSLDPGGSYEQYF.